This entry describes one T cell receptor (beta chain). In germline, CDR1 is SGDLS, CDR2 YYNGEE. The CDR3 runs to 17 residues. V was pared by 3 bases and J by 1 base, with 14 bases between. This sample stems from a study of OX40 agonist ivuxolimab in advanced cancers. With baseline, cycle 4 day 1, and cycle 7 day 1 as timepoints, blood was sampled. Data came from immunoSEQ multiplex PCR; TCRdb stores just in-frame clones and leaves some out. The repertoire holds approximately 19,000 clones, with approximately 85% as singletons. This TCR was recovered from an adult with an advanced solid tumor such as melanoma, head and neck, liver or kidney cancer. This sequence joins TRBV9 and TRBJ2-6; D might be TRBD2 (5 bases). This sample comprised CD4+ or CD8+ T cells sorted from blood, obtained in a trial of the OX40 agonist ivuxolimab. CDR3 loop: CASSAYIRGSGANVLTF. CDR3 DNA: TGTGCCAGCAGCGCCTACATTCGGGGATCTGGGGCCAACGTCCTGACTTTC.